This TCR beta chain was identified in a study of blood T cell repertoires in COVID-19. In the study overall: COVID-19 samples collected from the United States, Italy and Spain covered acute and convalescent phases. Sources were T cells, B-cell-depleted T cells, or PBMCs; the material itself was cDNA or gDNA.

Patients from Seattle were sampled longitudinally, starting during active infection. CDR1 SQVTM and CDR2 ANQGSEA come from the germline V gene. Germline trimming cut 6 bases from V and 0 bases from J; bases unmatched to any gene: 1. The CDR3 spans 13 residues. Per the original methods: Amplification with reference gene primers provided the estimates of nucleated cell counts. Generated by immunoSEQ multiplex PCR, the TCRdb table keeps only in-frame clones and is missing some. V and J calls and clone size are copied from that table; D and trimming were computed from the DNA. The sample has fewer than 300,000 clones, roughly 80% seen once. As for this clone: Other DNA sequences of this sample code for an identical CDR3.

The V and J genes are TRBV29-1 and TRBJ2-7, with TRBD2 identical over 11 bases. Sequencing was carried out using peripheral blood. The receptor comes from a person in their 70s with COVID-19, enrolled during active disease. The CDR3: CSVGTSGSYEQYF. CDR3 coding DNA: TGCAGCGTGGGGACTAGCGGCTCCTACGAGCAGTACTTC.